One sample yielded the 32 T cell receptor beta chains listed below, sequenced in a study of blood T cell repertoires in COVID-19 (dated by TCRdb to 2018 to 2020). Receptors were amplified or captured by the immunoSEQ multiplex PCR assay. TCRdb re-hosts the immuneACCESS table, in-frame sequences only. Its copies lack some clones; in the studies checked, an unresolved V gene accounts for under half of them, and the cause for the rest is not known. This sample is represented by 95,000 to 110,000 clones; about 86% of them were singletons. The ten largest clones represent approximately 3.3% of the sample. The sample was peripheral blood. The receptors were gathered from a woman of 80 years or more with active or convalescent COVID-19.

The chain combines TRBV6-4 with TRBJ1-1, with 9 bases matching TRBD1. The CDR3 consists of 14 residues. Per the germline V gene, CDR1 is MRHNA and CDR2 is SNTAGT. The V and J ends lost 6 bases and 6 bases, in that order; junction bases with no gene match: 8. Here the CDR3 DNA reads TGTGCCAGCAGACCGGGACAGGGTTTTTCTGAAGCTTTCTTT. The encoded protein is CASRPGQGFSEAFF.

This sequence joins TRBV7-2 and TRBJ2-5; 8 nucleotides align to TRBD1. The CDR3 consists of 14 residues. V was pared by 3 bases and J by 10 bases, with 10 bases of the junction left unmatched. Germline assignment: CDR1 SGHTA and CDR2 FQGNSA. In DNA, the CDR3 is TGTGCCAGCAGCTTGTTATTACAGGGGGGAGGCCAGTACTTC. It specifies CASSLLLQGGGQYF.

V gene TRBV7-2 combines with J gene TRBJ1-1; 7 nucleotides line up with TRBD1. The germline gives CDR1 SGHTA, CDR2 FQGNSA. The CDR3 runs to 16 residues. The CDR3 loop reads CVSGKRDSLMNTEAFF. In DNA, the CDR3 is TGTGTCTCGGGAAAAAGGGACAGCCTCATGAACACTGAAGCTTTCTTT.

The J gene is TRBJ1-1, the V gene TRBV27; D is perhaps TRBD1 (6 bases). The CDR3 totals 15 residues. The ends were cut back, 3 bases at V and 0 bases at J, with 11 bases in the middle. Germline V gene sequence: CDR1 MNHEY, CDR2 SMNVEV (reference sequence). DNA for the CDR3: TGTGCCAGCAGTTTGGGGGGGCACCTGAACACTGAAGCTTTCTTT. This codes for CASSLGGHLNTEAFF.

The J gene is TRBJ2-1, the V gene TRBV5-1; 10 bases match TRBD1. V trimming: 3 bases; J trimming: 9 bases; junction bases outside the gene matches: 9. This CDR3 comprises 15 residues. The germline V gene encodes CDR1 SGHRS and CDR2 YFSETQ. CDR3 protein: CASSSSGTGVTEQFF. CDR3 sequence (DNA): TGCGCCAGCAGCTCATCCGGGACAGGGGTCACTGAGCAGTTCTTC.

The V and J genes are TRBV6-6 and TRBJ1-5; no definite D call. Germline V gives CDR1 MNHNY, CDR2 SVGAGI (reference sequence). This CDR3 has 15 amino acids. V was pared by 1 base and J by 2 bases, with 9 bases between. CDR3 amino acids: CASSYFGTGNQPQHF. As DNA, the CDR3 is TGTGCCAGCAGTTACTTCGGTACAGGCAATCAGCCCCAGCATTTT.

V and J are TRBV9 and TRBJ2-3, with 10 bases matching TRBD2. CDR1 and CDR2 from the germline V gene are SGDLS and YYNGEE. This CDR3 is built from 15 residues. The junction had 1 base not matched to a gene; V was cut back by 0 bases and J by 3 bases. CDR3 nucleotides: TGTGCCAGCAGCGTAGGTAGCGGGGGGACAGATACGCAGTATTTT. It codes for CASSVGSGGTDTQYF.

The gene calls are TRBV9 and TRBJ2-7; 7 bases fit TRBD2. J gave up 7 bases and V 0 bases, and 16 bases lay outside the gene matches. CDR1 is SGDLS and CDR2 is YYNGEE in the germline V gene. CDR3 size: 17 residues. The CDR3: CASSVGETRGISGEQYF. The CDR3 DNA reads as TGTGCCAGCAGCGTAGGGGAGACGCGGGGGATCTCGGGGGAGCAGTACTTC.

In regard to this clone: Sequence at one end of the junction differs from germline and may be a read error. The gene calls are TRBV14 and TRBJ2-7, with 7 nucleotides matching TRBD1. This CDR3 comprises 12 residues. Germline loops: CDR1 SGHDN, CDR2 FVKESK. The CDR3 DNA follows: TGTGCCAGCAGCCAAGATCATACGGGACAGAGCTTC. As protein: CASSQDHTGQSF.

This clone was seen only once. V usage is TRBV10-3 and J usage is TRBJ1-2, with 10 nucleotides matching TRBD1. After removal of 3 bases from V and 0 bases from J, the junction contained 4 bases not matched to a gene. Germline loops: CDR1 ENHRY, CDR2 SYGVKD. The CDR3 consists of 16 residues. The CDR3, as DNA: TGTGCCATCAGTGACAGGACAGGGGGAGCTAACTATGGCTACACCTTC. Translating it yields CAISDRTGGANYGYTF.

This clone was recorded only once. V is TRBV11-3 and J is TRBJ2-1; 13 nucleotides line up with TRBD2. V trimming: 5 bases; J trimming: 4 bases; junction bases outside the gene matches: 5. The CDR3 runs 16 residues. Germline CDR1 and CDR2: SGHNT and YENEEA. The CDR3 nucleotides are TGTGCCAGCAGCCCACGGACTAGCGGGGGATACAATGAGCAGTTCTTC. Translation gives CASSPRTSGGYNEQFF.

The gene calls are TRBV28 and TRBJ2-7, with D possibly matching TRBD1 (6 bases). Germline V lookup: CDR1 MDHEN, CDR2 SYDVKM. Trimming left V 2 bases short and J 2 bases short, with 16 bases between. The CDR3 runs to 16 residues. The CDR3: CASSLIQGIGTYEQYF. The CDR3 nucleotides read TGTGCCAGCAGTTTAATACAGGGTATCGGTACCTACGAGCAGTACTTC.

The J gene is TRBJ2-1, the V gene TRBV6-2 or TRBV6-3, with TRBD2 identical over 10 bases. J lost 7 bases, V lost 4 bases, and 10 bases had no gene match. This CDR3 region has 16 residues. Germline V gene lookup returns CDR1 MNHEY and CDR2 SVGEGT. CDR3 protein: CASSSQREGLGNEQFF. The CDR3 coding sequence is TGTGCCAGCAGTTCACAGCGGGAGGGCCTGGGAAATGAGCAGTTCTTC.

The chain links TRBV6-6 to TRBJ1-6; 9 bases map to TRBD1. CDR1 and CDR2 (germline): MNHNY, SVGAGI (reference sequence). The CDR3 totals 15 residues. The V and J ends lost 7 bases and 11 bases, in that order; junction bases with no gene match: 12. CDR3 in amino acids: CASNLETGGRAPLHF. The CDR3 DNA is TGTGCCAGCAACTTAGAGACAGGGGGTAGGGCACCCCTCCACTTT.

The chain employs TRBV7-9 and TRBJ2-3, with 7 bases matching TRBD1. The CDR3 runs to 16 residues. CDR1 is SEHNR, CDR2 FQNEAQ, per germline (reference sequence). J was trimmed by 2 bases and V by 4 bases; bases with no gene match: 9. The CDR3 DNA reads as TGTGCCAGCAGCTCGCCGAAGGGACAGAACACAGATACGCAGTATTTT. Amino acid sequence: CASSSPKGQNTDTQYF.

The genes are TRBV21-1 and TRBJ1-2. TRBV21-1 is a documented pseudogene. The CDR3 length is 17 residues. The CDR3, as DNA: TGTGCCAGCAGCAAAGAAGCGCAAGAAACTAATCTCTATGGCTACACCTTC. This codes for CASSKEAQETNLYGYTF.

The CDR3 coding sequence is TGTGCCAGCAGTGAGGCAGGGGGCGGCAGTAATGAAAAACTGTTTTTT. Translated: CASSEAGGGSNEKLFF. The rearrangement joins TRBV25-1 to TRBJ1-4; TRBD1 matches 8 bases. Germline trimming cut 3 bases from V and 4 bases from J; bases unmatched to any gene: 7. This CDR3 spans 16 amino acids. CDR1 is MGHDK, CDR2 SYGVNS, per germline.

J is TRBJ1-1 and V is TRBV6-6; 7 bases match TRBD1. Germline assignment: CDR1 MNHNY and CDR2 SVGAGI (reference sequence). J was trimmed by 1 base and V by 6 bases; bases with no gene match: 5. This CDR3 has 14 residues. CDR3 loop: CASRGDSRNTEAFF. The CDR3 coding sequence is TGTGCCAGCAGGGGGGACAGCCGGAACACTGAAGCTTTCTTT.

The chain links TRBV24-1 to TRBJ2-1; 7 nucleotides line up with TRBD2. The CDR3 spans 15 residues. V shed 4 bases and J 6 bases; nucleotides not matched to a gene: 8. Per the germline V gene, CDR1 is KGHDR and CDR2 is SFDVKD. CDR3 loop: CATSEGGWAGNEQFF. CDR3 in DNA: TGTGCCACCAGTGAGGGGGGGTGGGCCGGCAATGAGCAGTTCTTC.

The CDR3 bases are TGTGCCAGCAGAACAGGGGCTGAAGCTTTCTTT. Protein sequence: CASRTGAEAFF. This chain joins TRBV25-1 and TRBJ1-1; 7 bases are shared with TRBD1. This CDR3 region has 11 residues. The ends lost 6 bases at V and 6 bases at J; junction bases unmatched: 1. In germline, CDR1 is MGHDK, CDR2 SYGVNS. The full variable domain, with the rest looked up from reference TRBV25-1 and TRBJ1-1, is EADIYQTPRYLVIGTGKKITLECSQTMGHDKMYWYQQDPGMELHLIHYSYGVNSTEKGDLSSESTVSRIRTEHFPLTLESARPSHTSQYLCASRTGAEAFFGQGTRLTVV.

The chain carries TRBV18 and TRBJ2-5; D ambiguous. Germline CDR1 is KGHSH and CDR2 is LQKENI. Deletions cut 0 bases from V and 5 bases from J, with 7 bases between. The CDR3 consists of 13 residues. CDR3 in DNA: TGTGCCAGCTCACCACCGATGAGGGAGACCCAGTACTTC. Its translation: CASSPPMRETQYF.

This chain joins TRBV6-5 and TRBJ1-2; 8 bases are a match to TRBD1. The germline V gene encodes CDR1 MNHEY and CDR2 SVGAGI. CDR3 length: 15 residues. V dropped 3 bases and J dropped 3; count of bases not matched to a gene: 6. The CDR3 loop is CASSYPTGDHYGYTF. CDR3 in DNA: TGTGCCAGCAGTTATCCGACAGGGGATCACTATGGCTACACCTTC.

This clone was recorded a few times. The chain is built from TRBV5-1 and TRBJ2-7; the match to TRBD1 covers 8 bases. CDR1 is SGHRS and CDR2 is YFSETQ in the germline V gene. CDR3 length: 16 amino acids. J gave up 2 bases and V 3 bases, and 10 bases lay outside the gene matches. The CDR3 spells CASSSRLDRGPYEQYF. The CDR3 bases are TGCGCCAGCAGCTCTAGGCTAGACAGGGGCCCCTACGAGCAGTACTTC.

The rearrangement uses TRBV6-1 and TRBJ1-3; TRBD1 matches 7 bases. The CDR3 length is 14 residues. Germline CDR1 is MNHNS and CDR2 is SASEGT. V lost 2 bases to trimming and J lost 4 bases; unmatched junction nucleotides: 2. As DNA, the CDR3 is TGTGCCAGCAGTGAATACAGGGGCGGAAACACCATATATTTT. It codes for CASSEYRGGNTIYF.

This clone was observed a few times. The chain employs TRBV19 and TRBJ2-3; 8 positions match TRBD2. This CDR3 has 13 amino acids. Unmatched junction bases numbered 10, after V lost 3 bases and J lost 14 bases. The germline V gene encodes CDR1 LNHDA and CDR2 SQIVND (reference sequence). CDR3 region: CASSIGGTRAPYF. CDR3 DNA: TGTGCCAGTAGTATCGGGGGGACTAGGGCGCCGTATTTT.

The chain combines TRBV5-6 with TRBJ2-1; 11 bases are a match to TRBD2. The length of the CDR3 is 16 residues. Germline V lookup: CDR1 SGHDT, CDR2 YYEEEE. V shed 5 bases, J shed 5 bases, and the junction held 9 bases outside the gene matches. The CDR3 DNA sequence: TGTGCCAGCAGGATGCTAGCGGGAGGCATGAACAATGAGCAGTTCTTC. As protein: CASRMLAGGMNNEQFF.

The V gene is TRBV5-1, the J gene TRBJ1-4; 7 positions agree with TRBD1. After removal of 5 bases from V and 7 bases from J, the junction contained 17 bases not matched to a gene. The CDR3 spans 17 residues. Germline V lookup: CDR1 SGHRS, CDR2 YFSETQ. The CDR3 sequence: CASRPEIKGAGTEKLFF. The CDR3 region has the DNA TGCGCCAGCAGACCAGAGATTAAGGGGGCGGGTACTGAAAAACTGTTTTTT.

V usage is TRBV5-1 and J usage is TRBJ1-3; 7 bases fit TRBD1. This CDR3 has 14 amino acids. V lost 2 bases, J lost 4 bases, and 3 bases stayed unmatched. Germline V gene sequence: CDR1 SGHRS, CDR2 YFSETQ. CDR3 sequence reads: CASSLDRAGNTIYF. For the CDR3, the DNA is TGCGCCAGCAGCTTAGACAGGGCCGGAAACACCATATATTTT.

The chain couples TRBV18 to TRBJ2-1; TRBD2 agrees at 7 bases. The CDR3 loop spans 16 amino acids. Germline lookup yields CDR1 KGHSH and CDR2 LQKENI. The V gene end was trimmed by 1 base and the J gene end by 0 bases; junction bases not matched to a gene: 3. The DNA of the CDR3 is TGTGCCAGCTCACCACAGGCGGGAGACTCCTACAATGAGCAGTTCTTC. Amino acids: CASSPQAGDSYNEQFF.

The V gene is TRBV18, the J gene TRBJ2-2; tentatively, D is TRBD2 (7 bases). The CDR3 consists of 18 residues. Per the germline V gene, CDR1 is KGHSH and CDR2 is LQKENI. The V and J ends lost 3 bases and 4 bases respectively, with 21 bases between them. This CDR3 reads CASSPAGANRVLTGELFF. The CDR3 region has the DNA TGTGCCAGCTCACCTGCGGGGGCAAATCGGGTTCTCACCGGGGAGCTGTTTTTT.

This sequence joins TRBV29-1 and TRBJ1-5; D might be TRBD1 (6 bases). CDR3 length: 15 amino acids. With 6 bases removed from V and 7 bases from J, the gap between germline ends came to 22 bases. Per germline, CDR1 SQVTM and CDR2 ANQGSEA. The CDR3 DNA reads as TGCAGCGTGCGTCTATCAGGGGACGGAAGGCAGCCCCAGCATTTT. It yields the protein CSVRLSGDGRQPQHF.

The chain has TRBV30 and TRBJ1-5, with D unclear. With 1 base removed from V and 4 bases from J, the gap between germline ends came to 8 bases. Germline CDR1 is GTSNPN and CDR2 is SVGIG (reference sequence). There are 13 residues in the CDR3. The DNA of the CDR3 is TGTGCCTGGAGTGCCCAGGATAATCAGCCCCAGCATTTT. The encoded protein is CAWSAQDNQPQHF.